The entry below describes one TCR beta chain. This specimen comes from a study of blood T cell repertoires in COVID-19. Study summary: The United States, Italy and Spain were the sources of the acute and convalescent COVID-19 samples. Sample material is recorded as cDNA or gDNA derived from T cells, B-cell-depleted T cells, or PBMCs.

The CDR3 totals 15 residues. Trimming at V came to 2 bases and at J to 5 bases, leaving 4 bases not matched to a gene. Germline-derived CDR1 and CDR2 are SEHNR and FQNEAQ (reference sequence). Authors' processing steps: How many nucleated cells were present was estimated from reference gene primer amplification. Sequencing was performed with immunoSEQ multiplex PCR; in TCRdb, only in-frame clones are kept and a portion is missing. V, J and clone size derive from that table, while D and trimming were established from the DNA sequence. Of over 95,000 clones listed, about 88% are singletons. The specimen sequenced was peripheral blood. The J gene is TRBJ2-5, the V gene TRBV7-9; the match to TRBD1 covers 11 bases. The source is a woman between 65 and 79 years old who had recovered from COVID-19. The DNA for the CDR3 is TGTGCCAGCAGCTTAAGGACAGGGGGCAGGGAGACCCAGTACTTC. Protein: CASSLRTGGRETQYF.